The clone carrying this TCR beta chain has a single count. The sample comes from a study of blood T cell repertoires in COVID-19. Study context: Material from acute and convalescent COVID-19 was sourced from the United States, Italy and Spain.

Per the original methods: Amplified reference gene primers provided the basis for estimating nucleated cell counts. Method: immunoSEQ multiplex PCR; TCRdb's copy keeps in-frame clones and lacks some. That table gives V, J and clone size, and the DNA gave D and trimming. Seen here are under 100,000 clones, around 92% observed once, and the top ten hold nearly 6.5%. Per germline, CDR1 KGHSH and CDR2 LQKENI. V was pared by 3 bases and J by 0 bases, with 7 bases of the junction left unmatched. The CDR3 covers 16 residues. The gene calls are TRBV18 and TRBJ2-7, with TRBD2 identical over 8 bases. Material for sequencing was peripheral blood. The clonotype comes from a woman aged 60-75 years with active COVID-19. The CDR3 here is CASSPGQRGSSYEQYF. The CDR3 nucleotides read TGTGCCAGCTCACCGGGCCAGCGGGGGAGCTCCTACGAGCAGTACTTC.